This T cell receptor (beta chain) comes out of a study of blood T cells in healthy people across ages (dated by TCRdb to the mid-2010s). For context, the study as a whole: In model experiments, template switching captured roughly one uniquely barcoded TCR beta cDNA molecule for every two T cells. Using deep sequencing normalized with unique cDNA molecular identifiers, the study measured how TCR beta repertoire diversity changes with age. The donors were divided into four age groups: young (average 16 years), middle-aged (approximately 39), aged (under 70) and long-lived (nearly 85). To avoid experimental bias, donors of different ages were spread randomly across the sequencing lanes. The study analyzed two additional independent replicas of 1 million unique cDNA reads from the same blood draw for two donors, one aged 18 to 30 and one aged 80 or older. Results the study describes overall, beyond this receptor: As age increased, observed TCR beta diversity per million T cells dropped in a roughly linear way, and a significant reduction was already evident by age about 40. A strong correlation was found between observed TCR beta diversity and the percentage of naive T cells measured by flow cytometry. The long-lived group showed more naive CD4+ T cells, fewer expanded clones and increased TCR diversity than the aged group, suggesting age selection. The CMV infection status of donors was not known, potentially confounding age-related changes in expanded clonotypes. Since profiling was done on bulk unsorted PBMCs, naive and antigen-experienced compartments could not be conclusively compared. Estimates of total diversity based on one million sequenced T cells were considered lower bounds and underestimates.

Libraries were made using 5' RACE. These reads were obtained on an Illumina HiSeq 2500. A second roughly 7 to 11 cycle PCR used a sample-barcoded 5' primer and a J-beta primer mix. Each TCR beta cDNA molecule received a unique molecular identifier from a template-switch 5' adaptor carrying 12 random nucleotides. Each sample yielded at least 2.5 million CDR3-containing paired-end reads. First-strand cDNA synthesis was performed from all RNA using the Mint cDNA synthesis kit, with priming by a TRBC-specific oligonucleotide. Following uracil-DNA glycosylase treatment, all cDNA underwent a first 18-cycle PCR with the universal primers M1SS and BC2_uni_R. The original methods were these. Each sample was normalized by randomly selecting 1 million high-quality reads, each carrying a distinct molecular identifier. Reads sharing molecular identifiers were discarded rather than binned into consensus sequences. MiTCR, with a Q25 quality threshold and the strictest error-elimination algorithm, was used for CDR3 identification, clonotype clustering and error correction. Lower-bound total TCR beta diversity was estimated with a nonparametric unseen species model using Euler transformation. TCRdb passed the public sequencing reads through fastp at Q25 and MiXCR, retaining productive beta sequences. Here each entry gathers all rows of one CDR3 protein and keeps the most common genes and DNA. The V and J calls and clone size are TCRdb's, not the authors'. Present in this sample are 1.5 million to 2 million distinct CDR3 sequences, roughly 28% of which were seen just once. More than 6% of the sample comes from the top ten.

Systemically healthy Caucasian individuals from Russia, 35 to 40 in total and aged about 6 to 95 years, were included as donors. Around 10 milliliters of peripheral blood were drawn from each donor into EDTA-treated Vacutainer tubes. PBMCs were isolated by Ficoll-Paque density-gradient centrifugation, with at least 7 million obtained per sample. Total RNA was extracted from PBMCs with Trizol reagent, with at least 6 micrograms obtained per sample. For every donor, an aliquot of PBMCs went through flow cytometry to measure the percentages of naive CD45RAhigh/CD27high T cells. In this sample, this clonotype turned up a few times. It has no known antigen specificity. The sample holds no much larger clone one base away, and base qualities are not on file. This receptor was taken from a woman aged 25 to 39 in good health. Sequenced: blood.

The DNA is as follows: TGTGCCAGCAGGGGACAGAAACTAGCCAAAAACATTCAGTACTTC. Its protein is CASRGQKLAKNIQYF. This sequence uses TRBV2 and TRBJ2-4; TRBD1 fits 7 bases in the junction. V is cut back by 6 bases and J by 0 bases, with 5 bases in the junction unmatched. Sequences SNHLY (CDR1) and FYNNEI (CDR2) are obtained from the germline V gene. The CDR3 covers 15 residues, taking in both the cysteine and the phenylalanine. CDR3 DNA is the only sequence kept; it has 45 bases, read in frame from the first base.